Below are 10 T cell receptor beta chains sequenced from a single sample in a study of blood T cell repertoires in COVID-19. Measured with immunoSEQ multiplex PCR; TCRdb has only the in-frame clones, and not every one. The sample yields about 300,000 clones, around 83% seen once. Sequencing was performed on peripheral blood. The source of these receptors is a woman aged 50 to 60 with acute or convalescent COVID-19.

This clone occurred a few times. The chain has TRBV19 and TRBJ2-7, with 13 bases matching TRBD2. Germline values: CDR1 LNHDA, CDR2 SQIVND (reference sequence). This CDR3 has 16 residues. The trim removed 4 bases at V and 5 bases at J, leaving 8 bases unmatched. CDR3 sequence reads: CASSTRLAGGRDEQYF. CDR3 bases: TGTGCCAGTAGTACGAGACTAGCGGGAGGCCGCGACGAGCAGTACTTC.

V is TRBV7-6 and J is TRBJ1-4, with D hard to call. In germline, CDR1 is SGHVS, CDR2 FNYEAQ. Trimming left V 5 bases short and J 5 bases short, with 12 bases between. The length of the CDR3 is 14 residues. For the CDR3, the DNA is TGTGCCAGCAGCCTATCGGGTCCGAATGAAAAACTGTTTTTT. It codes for CASSLSGPNEKLFF.

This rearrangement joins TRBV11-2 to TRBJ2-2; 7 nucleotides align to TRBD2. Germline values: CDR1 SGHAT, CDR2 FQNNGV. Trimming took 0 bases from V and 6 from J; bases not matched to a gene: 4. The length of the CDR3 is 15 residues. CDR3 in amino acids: CASSLDGGGAGELFF. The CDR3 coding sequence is TGTGCCAGCAGCTTAGATGGGGGAGGGGCCGGGGAGCTGTTTTTT.

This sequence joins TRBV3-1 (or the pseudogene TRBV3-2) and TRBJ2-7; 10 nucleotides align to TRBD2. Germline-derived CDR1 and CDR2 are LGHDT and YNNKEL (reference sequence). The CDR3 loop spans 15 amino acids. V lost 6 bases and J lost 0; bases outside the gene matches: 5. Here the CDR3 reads CASSPSGRGSYEQYF. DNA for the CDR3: TGTGCCAGCAGTCCAAGCGGGAGGGGCTCCTACGAGCAGTACTTC.

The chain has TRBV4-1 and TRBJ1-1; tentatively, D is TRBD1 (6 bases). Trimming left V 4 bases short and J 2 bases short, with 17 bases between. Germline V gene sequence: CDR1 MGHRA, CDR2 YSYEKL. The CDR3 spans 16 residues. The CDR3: CASSLKARDTNTEAFF. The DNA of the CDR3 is TGCGCCAGCAGCCTTAAAGCCCGGGACACAAACACTGAAGCTTTCTTT.

CDR3 bases: TGTGCCAGCAGATCCCCTGGGCGGGGGAACACTGAAGCTTTCTTT. It translates to CASRSPGRGNTEAFF. V and J are TRBV6-5 and TRBJ1-1; no definite D call. The CDR3 loop spans 15 amino acids. Germline loops: CDR1 MNHEY, CDR2 SVGAGI. V was pared by 6 bases and J by 1 base, with 15 bases between.

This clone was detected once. This CDR3 reads CASSLDSGGPPRETQYF. The CDR3 DNA follows: TGCGCCAGCAGCTTGGATAGCGGGGGACCTCCCAGGGAGACCCAGTACTTC. The rearrangement links TRBV5-1 to TRBJ2-5, with 9 positions matching TRBD2. This CDR3 has 17 amino acids. The germline V gene has CDR1 SGHRS and CDR2 YFSETQ. V shed 0 bases, J shed 5 bases, and the junction held 11 bases outside the gene matches.

CDR3 protein: CASSAGQLQETQYF. CDR3 in DNA: TGCGCCAGCAGCGCGGGACAGCTCCAAGAGACCCAGTACTTC. V and J are TRBV5-1 and TRBJ2-5; D is possibly TRBD1 (7 bases). Germline CDR1 SGHRS, CDR2 YFSETQ. V lost 4 bases and J lost 1, with 11 bases in between. The CDR3 is made up of 14 amino acids.

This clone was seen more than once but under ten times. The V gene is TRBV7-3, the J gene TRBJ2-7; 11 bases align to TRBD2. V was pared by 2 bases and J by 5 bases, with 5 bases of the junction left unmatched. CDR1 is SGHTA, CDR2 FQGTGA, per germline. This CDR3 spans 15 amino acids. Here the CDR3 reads CASSLVAGGSNEQYF. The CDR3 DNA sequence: TGTGCCAGCAGCTTAGTAGCGGGAGGGAGCAACGAGCAGTACTTC.

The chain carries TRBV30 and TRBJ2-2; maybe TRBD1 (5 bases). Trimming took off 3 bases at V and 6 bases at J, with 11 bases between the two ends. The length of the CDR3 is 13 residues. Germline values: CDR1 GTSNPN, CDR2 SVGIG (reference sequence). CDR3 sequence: CAWRSRVPGELFF. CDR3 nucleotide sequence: TGTGCCTGGAGGAGCAGGGTCCCCGGGGAGCTGTTTTTT.